The 15 T cell receptor beta chains presented below share a single source sample, sequenced in a study of blood T cell repertoires in COVID-19 (dated by TCRdb to the early 2020s). Library method: the immunoSEQ multiplex PCR assay. Entries here come from immuneACCESS through TCRdb and include only in-frame sequences with V and J called. Some clones fail to appear in such tables; in the studies checked, an unresolved V gene covers under half of the shortfall, and the cause of the remainder is unknown. The sample contains more than 100,000 clones, about 88% of them found a single time. About 18% of the sample rests with the top ten. The sample consisted of peripheral blood. These receptors came from a woman of 80 years or more with acute or convalescent COVID-19.

The genes are TRBV2 and TRBJ1-5; 10 bases agree with TRBD1. The junction had 6 bases not matched to a gene; V was cut back by 8 bases and J by 5 bases. The CDR3 consists of 14 residues. Germline values: CDR1 SNHLY, CDR2 FYNNEI. CDR3 nucleotides: TGTGCCAGCGTACGGGACAGGGGACATCAGCCCCAGCATTTT. Translating it yields CASVRDRGHQPQHF. The entire variable domain, with the rest obtained from reference TRBV2 and TRBJ1-5, is as follows: EPEVTQTPSHQVTQMGQEVILRCVPISNHLYFYWYRQILGQKVEFLVSFYNNEISEKSEIFDDQFSVERPDGSNFTLKIRSTKLEDSAMYFCASVRDRGHQPQHFGDGTRLSIL.

The gene calls are TRBV7-2 and TRBJ1-6; the D gene is possibly TRBD1 (5 bases). The CDR3 extends over 12 amino acids. The germline V gene encodes CDR1 SGHTA and CDR2 FQGNSA. V gave up 2 bases and J gave up 10 bases, with 6 bases separating them. CDR3 nucleotide sequence: TGTGCCAGCAGCTTACAGGGATCACCCCTCCACTTT. It is translated as CASSLQGSPLHF. Supplemented by reference TRBV7-2 and TRBJ1-6, the full variable domain reads GAGVSQSPSNKVTEKGKDVELRCDPISGHTALYWYRQSLGQGLEFLIYFQGNSAPDKSGLPSDRFSAERTGGSVSTLTIQRTQQEDSAVYLCASSLQGSPLHFGNGTRLTVT.

This clone occurred a few times. The V gene is TRBV21-1, the J gene TRBJ2-3; TRBD2, the table's D call, was not compared with the DNA. TRBV21-1 is a listed pseudogene. The CDR3 consists of 14 residues. The CDR3 is CASSKGTSTDTQYF. The CDR3, as DNA: TGTGCCAGCAGCAAAGGTACTAGCACAGATACGCAGTATTTT.

The CDR3 is CASSQVPGQEVKLFF. The CDR3 bases are TGCGCCAGCAGCCAGGTTCCAGGACAGGAGGTAAAACTGTTTTTT. This sequence joins TRBV4-1 and TRBJ1-4, with 7 bases identical to TRBD1. V dropped 3 bases and J dropped 10; count of bases not matched to a gene: 11. CDR1 is MGHRA, CDR2 YSYEKL, per germline. The CDR3 totals 15 residues.

This chain joins TRBV2 and TRBJ2-3; the match to TRBD2 covers 11 bases. After removal of 7 bases from V and 8 bases from J, the junction contained 11 bases not matched to a gene. In germline, CDR1 is SNHLY, CDR2 FYNNEI. CDR3 size: 15 residues. Here the CDR3 reads CASTTGASGGRTQYF. The CDR3, as DNA: TGTGCCAGCACCACCGGGGCTAGCGGGGGGCGTACGCAGTATTTT.

The V gene is TRBV27, the J gene TRBJ2-1, with 8 positions matching TRBD2. This CDR3 has 13 residues. V shed 4 bases, J shed 7 bases, and the junction held 3 bases outside the gene matches. Germline CDR1 reads MNHEY; CDR2 reads SMNVEV (reference sequence). In DNA, the CDR3 is TGTGCCAGCAGTTCCCGGGGGGGTAATGAGCAGTTCTTC. Translating gives CASSSRGGNEQFF.

The chain recombines TRBV5-1 with TRBJ2-3; 9 bases are shared with TRBD2. The CDR3 extends over 16 amino acids. The germline V gene encodes CDR1 SGHRS and CDR2 YFSETQ. The trim removed 2 bases at V and 0 bases at J, leaving 4 bases unmatched. The CDR3 DNA is TGCGCCAGCAGCTTTTATACTAGCGGGAGCACAGATACGCAGTATTTT. Amino acid sequence: CASSFYTSGSTDTQYF.

The V call is TRBV7-6, the J call TRBJ1-1, with 9 positions matching TRBD1. The CDR3 extends over 17 amino acids. Germline-derived CDR1 and CDR2 are SGHVS and FNYEAQ. Germline trimming cut 2 bases from V and 8 bases from J; bases unmatched to any gene: 15. CDR3 amino acids: CASSLKGQGFLMYEAFF. CDR3 DNA sequence: TGTGCCAGCAGCTTAAAGGGACAGGGTTTTTTGATGTACGAAGCTTTCTTT. Complete variable domain (other parts from reference TRBV7-6 and TRBJ1-1): GAGVSQSPRYKVTKRGQDVALRCDPISGHVSLYWYRQALGQGPEFLTYFNYEAQQDKSGLPNDRFSAERPEGSISTLTIQRTEQRDSAMYRCASSLKGQGFLMYEAFFGQGTRLTVV.

This clone was recorded a few times. This rearrangement joins TRBV14 to TRBJ1-2; D is ambiguous. Germline V lookup: CDR1 SGHDN, CDR2 FVKESK. The V end was cut by 0 bases, the J end by 4 bases, with 15 bases between. This CDR3 comprises 16 residues. The CDR3 sequence: CASSQDFTVQSYGYTF. In DNA form, the CDR3 reads TGTGCCAGCAGCCAAGATTTTACGGTCCAAAGCTATGGCTACACCTTC.

This chain joins TRBV12-3 or TRBV12-4 and TRBJ1-2, with D hard to call. Between the trimmed V and J ends, which lost 7 bases and 3 bases, there was a span of 9 bases. CDR3 length: 12 amino acids. The CDR3 loop reads CASTAGYYGYTF. The CDR3 nucleotides are TGTGCCAGCACCGCGGGGTACTATGGCTACACCTTC.

V is TRBV3-1 (or the pseudogene TRBV3-2) and J is TRBJ2-1; TRBD2 aligns across 8 bases. V lost 5 bases and J lost 0; bases outside the gene matches: 18. The length of the CDR3 is 20 residues. Germline V gene lookup returns CDR1 LGHDT and CDR2 YNNKEL (reference sequence). CDR3 DNA: TGTGCCAGCAGCACCCGGGAGGGACTGTTTGTACGTCGCTCCTACAATGAGCAGTTCTTC. As protein: CASSTREGLFVRRSYNEQFF.

This clone was seen only once. The chain carries TRBV7-8 and TRBJ2-7; D not resolved. V dropped 4 bases and J dropped 0 bases, with 25 bases sitting between them. CDR3 length: 19 amino acids. The germline V gene encodes CDR1 SGHVS and CDR2 FQNEAQ. Here the CDR3 reads CASSSKPRTLAASSYEQYF. Written as DNA, the CDR3 is TGTGCCAGCAGCTCGAAACCACGTACTTTAGCTGCGAGCTCCTACGAGCAGTACTTC.

This clone was seen once. The J gene is TRBJ1-5, the V gene TRBV25-1; 9 nucleotides line up with TRBD1. This CDR3 has 15 residues. V dropped 1 base and J dropped 4; count of bases not matched to a gene: 2. Germline V gene data show CDR1 as MGHDK and CDR2 as SYGVNS. The CDR3 protein is CASSEWGTGNQPQHF. The CDR3 DNA reads TGTGCCAGCAGTGAATGGGGGACAGGGAATCAGCCCCAGCATTTT.

In DNA form, the CDR3 reads TGTGCCAGCAGCTTAGGAATAGCGGGTGCCTACGAGCAGTACTTC. Amino acids: CASSLGIAGAYEQYF. The V and J genes are TRBV7-2 and TRBJ2-7; TRBD2 aligns across 7 bases. The V gene's germline CDR1 is SGHTA and CDR2 FQGNSA. This CDR3 comprises 15 residues. V lost 1 base and J lost 2; bases outside the gene matches: 5.

The rearrangement joins TRBV7-9 to TRBJ1-4; tentatively, D is TRBD1 (6 bases). CDR3 size: 13 residues. Germline CDR1 reads SEHNR; CDR2 reads FQNEAQ (reference sequence). V lost 11 bases, J lost 5 bases, and 15 bases lay in between. The CDR3 loop reads CAVYRDPNEKLFF. CDR3 bases: TGTGCCGTCTACAGGGATCCAAATGAAAAACTGTTTTTT.